This TCR beta chain comes out of a study of T-cell reconstitution after alpha-beta-depleted transplantation in children. V gave up 5 bases and J gave up 2 bases, with 9 bases separating them. This CDR3 contains 13 residues. Researchers prepared the TCRbeta library using unique molecular identifiers, the study reports. TCRdb independently ran MiXCR on the PCR reads; one entry per CDR3 protein. The top ten hold around 5.3% of the sample, which has about 870,000 distinct CDR3 sequences, about 15% seen once. This TCR was recovered from a male patient between 10 and 17 years old who had a stem cell transplant for acute lymphoblastic leukemia, so the T cells may come from the graft donor. The specimen was PBMCs, mostly from graft donor cells, collected 360 days after TCRalphabeta/CD19-depleted stem cell transplant. The chain employs TRBV12-3 or TRBV12-4 and TRBJ1-2, with D perhaps matching TRBD1 (6 bases). DNA for the CDR3: TGTGCCAGCAGTAAGGGACAAAACTATGGCTACACCTTC. It encodes CASSKGQNYGYTF.